The 23 T cell receptor beta chains listed next were all sequenced from one sample in a study of cytomegalovirus exposure and HLA in healthy donors. Both 60 Vbeta primers and 13 Jbeta primers went into the PCR. The assay was immunoSEQ multiplex PCR, and TCRdb's table has in-frame clones only and misses some. The sample records roughly 190,000 clones, about 85% being singletons. What was sequenced was PBMCs. The receptors were gathered from a woman aged 50 to 60 in good health and CMV-seronegative.

This chain uses TRBV7-3 with TRBJ2-7; 7 nucleotides line up with TRBD2. CDR3 length: 15 amino acids. With 2 bases clipped from V and 4 bases from J, the junction kept 8 bases outside the gene matches. Germline assignment: CDR1 SGHTA and CDR2 FQGTGA. CDR3 sequence (DNA): TGTGCCAGCAGCTTAGACGCGGGAGCTCCATACGAGCAGTACTTC. Its translation: CASSLDAGAPYEQYF. Using reference TRBV7-3 and TRBJ2-7 for the parts outside the CDR3, the full variable domain is GAGVSQTPSNKVTEKGKYVELRCDPISGHTALYWYRQSLGQGPEFLIYFQGTGAADDSGLPNDRFFAVRPEGSVSTLKIQRTERGDSAVYLCASSLDAGAPYEQYFGPGTRLTVT.

The table lists this clone with a count of one. In DNA, the CDR3 is TGTGCCAGCCGGTCGGGGGGGGCAAAAATAGAGCAGTACTTC. This codes for CASRSGGAKIEQYF. This chain joins TRBV28 and TRBJ2-7, with 8 bases aligning to TRBD2. The length of the CDR3 is 14 residues. Germline V CDR1 and CDR2: MDHEN, SYDVKM. The J segment lost 7 bases and the V segment lost 8 bases, leaving 13 bases of the junction unmatched.

The chain links TRBV12-5 to TRBJ2-3, with TRBD2 as a possible D gene (6 bases). Germline CDR1 and CDR2: LGHNT and FRNRAP. V dropped 6 bases and J dropped 4 bases, with 14 bases sitting between them. The CDR3 is 14 amino acids. The chain's CDR3 is CASGLGGPSDTQYF. The CDR3 DNA is TGTGCTAGTGGCCTCGGGGGACCCTCAGATACGCAGTATTTT.

V is TRBV9 and J is TRBJ2-5, with 8 bases identical to TRBD2. The CDR3 covers 15 residues. The V and J ends lost 4 bases and 0 bases, in that order; junction bases with no gene match: 5. Germline V gene data show CDR1 as SGDLS and CDR2 as YYNGEE. CDR3 sequence reads: CASSPRRGDQETQYF. The CDR3 DNA reads as TGTGCCAGCAGCCCACGGCGGGGGGACCAAGAGACCCAGTACTTC.

V usage is TRBV5-1 and J usage is TRBJ2-5; a possible D gene is TRBD1 (6 bases). This CDR3 is built from 14 residues. Trimming stripped 4 bases from V and 4 bases from J, with 14 bases between. Germline V gene sequence: CDR1 SGHRS, CDR2 YFSETQ. CDR3 DNA: TGCGCCAGCAGCCAATCGGGACAACCAGAGACCCAGTACTTC. Its protein product is CASSQSGQPETQYF.

The chain is built from TRBV9 and TRBJ2-1, with 11 bases identical to TRBD2. The CDR3 has 17 residues. CDR1 is SGDLS, CDR2 YYNGEE, per germline. With 4 bases clipped from V and 6 bases from J, the junction kept 12 bases outside the gene matches. For the CDR3, the DNA is TGTGCCAGCAGCCCAGAGGCTAGCGGGGGGTACTTCAATGAGCAGTTCTTC. Its protein product is CASSPEASGGYFNEQFF.

This chain links TRBV28 with TRBJ2-1; 9 bases match TRBD2. Germline-derived CDR1 and CDR2 are MDHEN and SYDVKM. The CDR3 spans 19 residues. V lost 8 bases and J lost 0; bases outside the gene matches: 17. CDR3 sequence: CASGSTWTSDLSSYNEQFF. The DNA of the CDR3 is TGTGCCAGCGGATCCACTTGGACTAGCGATTTGAGCTCCTACAATGAGCAGTTCTTC.

The chain joins TRBV27 to TRBJ2-3; 9 nucleotides align to TRBD1. Germline-derived CDR1 and CDR2 are MNHEY and SMNVEV (reference sequence). V lost 6 bases, J lost 4 bases, and 8 bases stayed unmatched. The length of the CDR3 is 15 residues. The CDR3 DNA reads as TGTGCCAGCAGGGGACAGGGTAGAAGGGCAGATACGCAGTATTTT. As protein: CASRGQGRRADTQYF.

V and J are TRBV15 and TRBJ2-5; D is perhaps TRBD2 (6 bases). The CDR3 totals 15 residues. V lost 3 bases and J lost 9, with 20 bases in between. The germline V gene encodes CDR1 LNHNV and CDR2 YYDKDF (reference sequence). CDR3 bases: TGTGCCACCAGCAGGAAAACGGGGGACCCCACTTCCCAGTACTTC. It encodes CATSRKTGDPTSQYF.

The genes are TRBV9 and TRBJ2-6, with D perhaps TRBD2 (6 bases). The germline gives CDR1 SGDLS, CDR2 YYNGEE. The length of the CDR3 is 16 residues. V was cut by 0 bases and J by 2 bases, with 9 bases left in between. CDR3 sequence (DNA): TGTGCCAGCAGCGTAGAACTAGCAGCTGGGGCCAACGTCCTGACTTTC. This codes for CASSVELAAGANVLTF.

The CDR3 DNA follows: TGTGCCAGCAGCTTAGGCCTCGGACAGGGATCAGATACGCAGTATTTT. Encoded protein: CASSLGLGQGSDTQYF. The chain employs TRBV7-9 and TRBJ2-3; TRBD1 aligns across 8 bases. Germline loops: CDR1 SEHNR, CDR2 FQNEAQ (reference sequence). With 1 base clipped from V and 4 bases from J, the junction kept 7 bases outside the gene matches. The CDR3 has 16 residues. The whole variable domain, filled in from reference TRBV7-9 and TRBJ2-3, reads DTGVSQNPRHKITKRGQNVTFRCDPISEHNRLYWYRQTLGQGPEFLTYFQNEAQLEKSRLLSDRFSAERPKGSFSTLEIQRTEQGDSAMYLCASSLGLGQGSDTQYFGPGTRLTVL.

The chain carries TRBV6-1 and TRBJ1-5, with 7 bases identical to TRBD1. After removal of 7 bases from V and 3 bases from J, the junction contained 6 bases not matched to a gene. Germline V gives CDR1 MNHNS, CDR2 SASEGT. The CDR3 length is 14 residues. CDR3 sequence reads: CASIPGQNNQPQHF. The CDR3 coding sequence is TGTGCCAGCATCCCGGGACAGAACAATCAGCCCCAGCATTTT.

The rearrangement links TRBV28 to TRBJ2-7; D possibly corresponds to TRBD1 (5 bases). The germline gives CDR1 MDHEN, CDR2 SYDVKM. The CDR3 has 12 residues. The CDR3: CASSLQGSTPSV. CDR3 nucleotides: TGTGCCAGCAGTTTACAGGGTTCCACCCCTTCGGTC.

This clone has a handful of counts. The chain links TRBV2 to TRBJ2-7, with no clear D. Germline loops: CDR1 SNHLY, CDR2 FYNNEI. V was trimmed by 7 bases and J by 1 base, leaving 11 bases between them. The CDR3 is 13 residues long. CDR3 region: CASTSQRSYEQYF. Written as DNA, the CDR3 is TGTGCCAGCACCAGTCAGCGTTCCTACGAGCAGTACTTC. Using reference TRBV2 and TRBJ2-7 for the parts outside the CDR3, the full variable domain is EPEVTQTPSHQVTQMGQEVILRCVPISNHLYFYWYRQILGQKVEFLVSFYNNEISEKSEIFDDQFSVERPDGSNFTLKIRSTKLEDSAMYFCASTSQRSYEQYFGPGTRLTVT.

In its sample, this clone was seen a few times. The chain employs TRBV2 and TRBJ2-6; TRBD1 matches at 7 bases. Germline CDR1 reads SNHLY; CDR2 reads FYNNEI. The CDR3 length is 21 residues. Trimming removed 4 bases from V and 0 bases from J; junction bases left unmatched: 18. CDR3 nucleotide sequence: TGTGCCAGCAGTGGCTCATACTATAGGGACAGCGAAAGCTCTGGGGCCAACGTCCTGACTTTC. Amino acids: CASSGSYYRDSESSGANVLTF.

The chain combines TRBV7-9 with TRBJ1-4; tentatively, D is TRBD1 (5 bases). Germline CDR1 reads SEHNR; CDR2 reads FQNEAQ (reference sequence). The CDR3 runs 17 residues. V was clipped by 2 bases and J by 6 bases, with 19 bases between them. The CDR3 loop is CASSLPRQRGRDEKLFF. The DNA for the CDR3 is TGTGCCAGCAGCTTACCCCGACAGCGGGGAAGGGATGAAAAACTGTTTTTT. The full variable domain, with the rest looked up from reference TRBV7-9 and TRBJ1-4, is DTGVSQNPRHKITKRGQNVTFRCDPISEHNRLYWYRQTLGQGPEFLTYFQNEAQLEKSRLLSDRFSAERPKGSFSTLEIQRTEQGDSAMYLCASSLPRQRGRDEKLFFGSGTQLSVL.

This chain joins TRBV4-1 and TRBJ2-1, with D possibly matching TRBD2 (5 bases). Germline V lookup: CDR1 MGHRA, CDR2 YSYEKL. The CDR3 runs to 18 residues. Trimming stripped 0 bases from V and 4 bases from J, with 19 bases between. CDR3 coding DNA: TGCGCCAGCAGCCAAGATCTTCGAGCTAGCAGTCTTTACAATGAGCAGTTCTTC. It is translated as CASSQDLRASSLYNEQFF.

The V and J genes are TRBV5-5 and TRBJ2-2; 7 bases are shared with TRBD1. Trimming at V came to 0 bases and at J to 6 bases, leaving 5 bases not matched to a gene. Germline CDR1 SGHKS, CDR2 YYEKEE (reference sequence). The CDR3 length is 15 residues. The CDR3 sequence is CASSLGQGRAGELFF. The CDR3 nucleotides are TGTGCCAGCAGCTTGGGACAGGGACGTGCCGGGGAGCTGTTTTTT.

The gene calls are TRBV19 and TRBJ2-7, with 9 bases matching TRBD1. CDR1 and CDR2 from the germline V gene are LNHDA and SQIVND (reference sequence). The CDR3 contains 15 residues. J gave up 9 bases and V 5 bases, and 14 bases lay outside the gene matches. In DNA, the CDR3 is TGTGCCAGTAGTTCACAACAGGGGGCTCCCGGAAGGCAGTACTTC. Translated, it gives CASSSQQGAPGRQYF.

This chain links TRBV27 with TRBJ2-6; D is possibly TRBD2 (6 bases). The CDR3 is made up of 17 amino acids. Germline values: CDR1 MNHEY, CDR2 SMNVEV (reference sequence). Trimming took off 5 bases at V and 1 base at J, with 15 bases between the two ends. As DNA, the CDR3 is TGTGCCAGCAGTCCTCCGGGGACTTCATCTGGGGCCAACGTCCTGACTTTC. Translated, it gives CASSPPGTSSGANVLTF. Variable domain in full (rest from reference TRBV27 and TRBJ2-6): EAQVTQNPRYLITVTGKKLTVTCSQNMNHEYMSWYRQDPGLGLRQIYYSMNVEVTDKGDVPEGYKVSRKEKRNFPLILESPSPNQTSLYFCASSPPGTSSGANVLTFGAGSRLTVL.

The chain recombines TRBV7-2 with TRBJ1-1; a weak D match, TRBD1 (5 bases). The CDR3 length is 13 residues. V lost 3 bases and J lost 1, with 6 bases in between. Germline CDR1 is SGHTA and CDR2 is FQGNSA. The CDR3 nucleotides are TGTGCCAGCAGCTTTGGGGCGAACACTGAAGCTTTCTTT. Translating gives CASSFGANTEAFF.

The V call is TRBV9, the J call TRBJ2-3; TRBD2 aligns across 9 bases. From germline, CDR1 is SGDLS and CDR2 YYNGEE. V lost 0 bases, J lost 5 bases, and 7 bases stayed unmatched. This CDR3 has 16 amino acids. The CDR3 reads CASSVGDSGSRDTQYF. For the CDR3, the DNA is TGTGCCAGCAGCGTAGGGGATAGCGGGAGTAGAGATACGCAGTATTTT.

This chain links TRBV9 with TRBJ1-3; D gene uncertain. CDR3 length: 16 amino acids. The ends were cut back, 3 bases at V and 0 bases at J, with 13 bases in the middle. Germline values: CDR1 SGDLS, CDR2 YYNGEE. The CDR3 spells CASSALPEGSGNTIYF. The CDR3 DNA is TGTGCCAGCAGCGCATTACCTGAGGGCTCTGGAAACACCATATATTTT.